Below, 30 T cell receptor beta chains from the same sample are listed, as sequenced in a study of T cell responses to AZD1222 COVID-19 vaccine. The data were produced by immunoSEQ multiplex PCR, yet TCRdb's version contains in-frame clones alone and is incomplete. The table has roughly 150,000 clones, 90% seen once. Sample: peripheral blood, taken 28 days after the second AZD1222 dose. Receptor source: an adult who received the AZD1222 COVID-19 vaccine.

V is TRBV2 and J is TRBJ2-7; 10 nucleotides line up with TRBD2. This CDR3 has 13 residues. Germline-derived CDR1 and CDR2 are SNHLY and FYNNEI. With 8 bases clipped from V and 6 bases from J, the junction kept 7 bases outside the gene matches. CDR3 amino acids: CASRAGGPAEQYF. CDR3 in DNA: TGTGCCAGCCGAGCGGGAGGGCCTGCCGAGCAGTACTTC.

The chain recombines TRBV23-1 with TRBJ1-5; 8 bases agree with TRBD1. TRBV23-1 is labeled an ORF, and its function is uncertain. V was pared by 0 bases and J by 0 bases, with 22 bases of the junction left unmatched. The CDR3 has 23 amino acids. The CDR3 spells CASSQSGDRGPTDPFYSNQPQHF. The DNA of the CDR3 is TGCGCCAGCAGTCAATCTGGAGACAGGGGACCGACGGATCCATTTTATAGCAATCAGCCCCAGCATTTT.

V usage is TRBV19 and J usage is TRBJ1-5, with D unclear. Germline V CDR1 and CDR2: LNHDA, SQIVND (reference sequence). Trimming stripped 3 bases from V and 4 bases from J, with 13 bases between. The CDR3 spans 15 residues. The CDR3 DNA sequence: TGTGCCAGTAGTATGGGAAGGGAGTGGAATCAGCCCCAGCATTTT. Translating it yields CASSMGREWNQPQHF.

The rearrangement uses TRBV5-1 and TRBJ2-3; 7 bases agree with TRBD2. V trimming: 0 bases; J trimming: 0 bases; junction bases outside the gene matches: 4. The germline CDR1 and CDR2 sequences are SGHRS and YFSETQ. The CDR3 has 16 residues. CDR3 bases: TGCGCCAGCAGCTTGGCGGGCGGGGGAAGCACAGATACGCAGTATTTT. Its translation is CASSLAGGGSTDTQYF.

This chain links TRBV5-1 with TRBJ1-3; maybe TRBD1 (5 bases). The CDR3 length is 14 residues. Germline V gives CDR1 SGHRS, CDR2 YFSETQ. V lost 4 bases and J lost 3, with 11 bases in between. CDR3 sequence: CASSEGTVGNTIYF. DNA of the CDR3: TGCGCCAGCAGCGAAGGGACGGTTGGAAACACCATATATTTT.

The chain couples TRBV10-3 to TRBJ2-3, with D uncertain. CDR3 length: 15 residues. V lost 0 bases and J lost 6, with 13 bases in between. CDR1 is ENHRY, CDR2 SYGVKD, per germline. The CDR3 region is CAISESVVVRDTQYF. The CDR3 DNA reads as TGTGCCATCAGTGAGTCGGTGGTAGTCAGGGATACGCAGTATTTT.

This clone was detected once. The chain is built from TRBV9 and TRBJ1-6; D remains unclear. V was trimmed by 0 bases and J by 9 bases, leaving 16 bases between them. The CDR3 covers 16 residues. The germline V gene encodes CDR1 SGDLS and CDR2 YYNGEE. In DNA form, the CDR3 reads TGTGCCAGCAGCGTAGAACCCGACTTGAGGGCTTCACCCCTCCACTTT. Its protein product is CASSVEPDLRASPLHF.

This rearrangement joins TRBV28 to TRBJ1-3, with D perhaps matching TRBD1 (5 bases). V was pared by 6 bases and J by 2 bases, with 8 bases between. Germline V lookup: CDR1 MDHEN, CDR2 SYDVKM. This CDR3 has 13 residues. Written as DNA, the CDR3 is TGTGCCAGCAGGCTGGGGGCTGGAAACACCATATATTTT. It codes for CASRLGAGNTIYF. Filled out from reference TRBV28 and TRBJ1-3, the complete variable domain reads DVKVTQSSRYLVKRTGEKVFLECVQDMDHENMFWYRQDPGLGLRLIYFSYDVKMKEKGDIPEGYSVSREKKERFSLILESASTNQTSMYLCASRLGAGNTIYFGEGSWLTVV.

The chain has TRBV10-3 and TRBJ1-4, with a tentative D call TRBD1 (6 bases). V shed 10 bases and J shed 0 bases, with 21 bases lying between them. This CDR3 spans 17 amino acids. The germline gives CDR1 ENHRY, CDR2 SYGVKD. CDR3 in amino acids: CATSAEGGATTNEKLFF. The CDR3 DNA reads TGTGCCACCTCAGCGGAGGGGGGAGCAACAACTAATGAAAAACTGTTTTTT.

In this sample, this clone turned up a few times. This chain links TRBV11-2 with TRBJ1-4, with a possible D match to TRBD1 (6 bases). The CDR3 totals 15 residues. Germline CDR1 and CDR2: SGHAT and FQNNGV. V was trimmed by 1 base and J by 5 bases, leaving 11 bases between them. This CDR3 reads CASSLGGGLNEKLFF. In nucleotides, the CDR3 is TGTGCCAGCAGCTTAGGGGGGGGCTTGAATGAAAAACTGTTTTTT.

The chain couples TRBV28 to TRBJ2-3; D unresolved. The V end was cut by 4 bases, the J end by 1 base, with 12 bases between. The CDR3 spans 15 residues. Germline CDR1 and CDR2: MDHEN and SYDVKM. CDR3 protein: CASSSTSDGTDTQYF. In nucleotides, the CDR3 is TGTGCCAGCAGTTCCACTTCGGACGGCACAGATACGCAGTATTTT.

The genes are TRBV7-9 and TRBJ1-3, with D perhaps TRBD1 (5 bases). The CDR3 is 18 amino acids. In germline, CDR1 is SEHNR, CDR2 FQNEAQ (reference sequence). V was cut by 5 bases and J by 0 bases, with 20 bases left in between. The CDR3: CASSKSGPTDSSGNTIYF. CDR3 bases: TGTGCCAGCAGCAAAAGTGGTCCGACAGACTCCTCTGGAAACACCATATATTTT.

The chain has TRBV5-6 and TRBJ2-4; TRBD2 matches at 15 bases. This CDR3 region has 17 residues. With 2 bases clipped from V and 6 bases from J, the junction kept 6 bases outside the gene matches. CDR1 is SGHDT and CDR2 is YYEEEE in the germline V gene. CDR3 in amino acids: CASSFWTSGRAGNIQYF. CDR3 DNA: TGTGCCAGCAGCTTCTGGACTAGCGGGAGGGCCGGAAACATTCAGTACTTC.

CDR3 sequence reads: CSVLRTTSTDTQYF. In DNA, the CDR3 is TGCAGCGTCCTAAGGACTACCAGCACAGATACGCAGTATTTT. The chain joins TRBV29-1 to TRBJ2-3, with a possible D match to TRBD2 (6 bases). Deletions cut 6 bases from V and 0 bases from J, with 13 bases between. CDR3 length equals 14 residues. CDR1 and CDR2 (germline): SQVTM, ANQGSEA.

A single count supports this clone. The rearrangement links TRBV28 to TRBJ1-2, with 7 bases aligning to TRBD1. CDR3 size: 14 residues. Per germline, CDR1 MDHEN and CDR2 SYDVKM. Germline trimming cut 2 bases from V and 3 bases from J; bases unmatched to any gene: 3. The CDR3 sequence: CASSLRGPYYGYTF. The CDR3 coding sequence is TGTGCCAGCAGTTTAAGGGGGCCTTACTATGGCTACACCTTC.

V is TRBV7-3 and J is TRBJ2-2, with D possibly being TRBD2 (6 bases). CDR3 size: 17 residues. The germline V and J ends were trimmed by 6 bases and 4 bases, with 21 bases remaining between them. CDR1 SGHTA and CDR2 FQGTGA come from the germline V gene. CDR3 nucleotides: TGTGCCAGCAGTTCCCGGGACTTAGCTTTCTCCACCGGGGAGCTGTTTTTT. The encoded protein is CASSSRDLAFSTGELFF.

This clone was observed once. The J gene is TRBJ2-2, the V gene TRBV7-2; 8 bases are shared with TRBD1. CDR1 is SGHTA and CDR2 is FQGNSA in the germline V gene. V was clipped by 4 bases and J by 6 bases; unmatched bases: 10. The CDR3 runs to 16 residues. This CDR3 reads CASSSWTGRGAGELFF. For the CDR3, the DNA is TGTGCCAGCAGCTCCTGGACAGGGAGAGGCGCCGGGGAGCTGTTTTTT.

The chain has TRBV19 and TRBJ1-3, with D possibly TRBD1 on 5 matching bases. Trimming shortened V by 6 bases and J by 0 bases, and 12 bases separated the two germline ends. The germline V gene encodes CDR1 LNHDA and CDR2 SQIVND (reference sequence). CDR3 length: 15 amino acids. The CDR3 loop is CASRRDAYSGNTIYF. For the CDR3, the DNA is TGTGCCAGTAGACGGGACGCATACTCTGGAAACACCATATATTTT. Filled out from reference TRBV19 and TRBJ1-3, the complete variable domain reads DGGITQSPKYLFRKEGQNVTLSCEQNLNHDAMYWYRQDPGQGLRLIYYSQIVNDFQKGDIAEGYSVSREKKESFPLTVTSAQKNPTAFYLCASRRDAYSGNTIYFGEGSWLTVV.

This clone appeared a single time. V is TRBV28 and J is TRBJ1-4; weak D call: TRBD1 (6 bases). V lost 6 bases and J lost 8, with 13 bases in between. This CDR3 region has 13 residues. Per germline, CDR1 MDHEN and CDR2 SYDVKM. The CDR3 reads CASSSGAEEKLFF. CDR3 DNA: TGTGCCAGCAGCTCAGGGGCGGAAGAAAAACTGTTTTTT.

V usage is TRBV18 and J usage is TRBJ2-1, with D perhaps TRBD1 or TRBD2 (5 bases each). The germline CDR1 and CDR2 sequences are KGHSH and LQKENI. CDR3 size: 13 residues. Trimming took off 6 bases at V and 6 bases at J, with 12 bases between the two ends. The CDR3 loop is CASSGTAFNEQFF. CDR3 nucleotides: TGTGCCAGCTCCGGGACGGCCTTCAATGAGCAGTTCTTC.

The rearrangement links TRBV6-1 to TRBJ2-3; 10 bases map to TRBD2. V was clipped by 0 bases and J by 1 base; unmatched bases: 4. From germline, CDR1 is MNHNS and CDR2 SASEGT. The CDR3 spans 17 residues. The CDR3 sequence: CASSEAAGTSGTDTQYF. For the CDR3, the DNA is TGTGCCAGCAGTGAAGCGGCCGGGACTAGCGGCACAGATACGCAGTATTTT.

This sequence joins TRBV19 and TRBJ2-2; 8 bases are shared with TRBD1. The CDR3 covers 13 residues. The V gene's germline CDR1 is LNHDA and CDR2 SQIVND (reference sequence). Trimming took 9 bases from V and 7 from J; bases not matched to a gene: 7. The DNA for the CDR3 is TGTGCCAGCCGCAGGGGGCAGGGCGGGGAGCTGTTTTTT. Its protein product is CASRRGQGGELFF.

The chain combines TRBV3-1 (or the pseudogene TRBV3-2) with TRBJ2-1; 8 nucleotides align to TRBD2. The CDR3 covers 15 residues. With 3 bases clipped from V and 2 bases from J, the junction kept 3 bases outside the gene matches. CDR1 is LGHDT, CDR2 YNNKEL, per germline (reference sequence). The CDR3 here is CASSHSGETYNEQFF. CDR3 coding DNA: TGTGCCAGCAGCCATAGCGGGGAGACCTACAATGAGCAGTTCTTC.

The chain uses TRBV9 and TRBJ2-3; D is possibly TRBD1 or TRBD2 (5 bases each). Trimming took 4 bases from V and 6 from J, leaving 12 bases between them. The CDR3 consists of 13 residues. Germline loops: CDR1 SGDLS, CDR2 YYNGEE. CDR3 sequence reads: CASSQGPGDTQYF. CDR3 bases: TGTGCCAGCAGCCAGGGACCCGGGGATACGCAGTATTTT.

The rearrangement joins TRBV5-1 to TRBJ1-1; 8 bases are a match to TRBD1. Per the germline V gene, CDR1 is SGHRS and CDR2 is YFSETQ. This CDR3 comprises 16 residues. The J segment lost 1 base and the V segment lost 4 bases, leaving 9 bases of the junction unmatched. The CDR3 is CASSREVGQGNTEAFF. The CDR3 DNA is TGCGCCAGCAGCAGGGAGGTCGGACAGGGGAACACTGAAGCTTTCTTT. The full variable domain, completed using reference TRBV5-1 and TRBJ1-1, is KAGVTQTPRYLIKTRGQQVTLSCSPISGHRSVSWYQQTPGQGLQFLFEYFSETQRNKGNFPGRFSGRQFSNSRSEMNVSTLELGDSALYLCASSREVGQGNTEAFFGQGTRLTVV.

The chain couples TRBV5-1 to TRBJ1-5, with TRBD1 identical over 10 bases. Unmatched junction bases numbered 4, after V lost 4 bases and J lost 3 bases. This CDR3 has 15 residues. Germline V CDR1 and CDR2: SGHRS, YFSETQ. For the CDR3, the DNA is TGCGCCAGCAGCCCGACAGGGGGCTCCAATCAGCCCCAGCATTTT. Residues: CASSPTGGSNQPQHF.

The genes are TRBV28 and TRBJ1-1; D is possibly TRBD1 (6 bases). The ends were cut back, 6 bases at V and 8 bases at J, with 16 bases in the middle. This CDR3 region has 13 residues. Germline V lookup: CDR1 MDHEN, CDR2 SYDVKM. CDR3 residues: CASRWGVGTEAFF. The CDR3 nucleotides are TGTGCCAGCAGATGGGGGGTAGGGACAGAAGCTTTCTTT.

This chain joins TRBV28 and TRBJ1-1; D gene uncertain. CDR1 and CDR2 from the germline V gene are MDHEN and SYDVKM. The CDR3 spans 13 residues. Between the trimmed V and J ends, which lost 6 bases and 0 bases, there was a span of 8 bases. DNA for the CDR3: TGTGCCAGCAGGGTCCACATGAACACTGAAGCTTTCTTT. Amino acids: CASRVHMNTEAFF.

The chain carries TRBV6-5 and TRBJ1-6; TRBD1 is a possible D gene (6 bases). V lost 5 bases and J lost 10, with 15 bases in between. The CDR3 sequence is 14 residues long. CDR1 and CDR2 from the germline V gene are MNHEY and SVGAGI. This CDR3 is CASSRTDQNSPLHF. The CDR3, as DNA: TGTGCCAGCAGTCGGACAGACCAAAACTCACCCCTCCACTTT.

This clone was detected a few times. The V call is TRBV7-9, the J call TRBJ2-5; D unclear. Per germline, CDR1 SEHNR and CDR2 FQNEAQ (reference sequence). CDR3 length: 13 residues. V was cut by 4 bases and J by 0 bases, with 6 bases left in between. The CDR3 loop is CASSSEYQETQYF. CDR3 sequence (DNA): TGTGCCAGCAGCTCAGAGTACCAAGAGACCCAGTACTTC.